This T cell receptor beta chain was obtained from a study of cytomegalovirus exposure and HLA in healthy donors. The count of this clone is one. PCR employed 60 Vbeta and 13 Jbeta primers. The method was immunoSEQ multiplex PCR; TCRdb's version includes in-frame clones alone and lacks a portion of them. The profile covers over 70,000 clones, with roughly 66% appearing a single time and around 2.3% taken by the ten largest. Germline values: CDR1 KGHSH, CDR2 LQKENI. J was trimmed by 1 base and V by 1 base; bases with no gene match: 3. The length of the CDR3 is 16 residues. This chain uses TRBV18 with TRBJ2-1, with 8 bases fitting TRBD1. Specimen: PBMCs. The TCR sequence derives from a man aged 25 to 40 in good health and CMV-seronegative. The CDR3 region has the DNA TGTGCCAGCTCACCACTAGACAGGGGATCCTACAATGAGCAGTTCTTC. Translating it yields CASSPLDRGSYNEQFF.